These T cell receptor beta chains were read from a single sample in a study of siplizumab effects on memory and regulatory T cells. Sequenced by immunoSEQ multiplex PCR; TCRdb stores in-frame clones only, minus some. The table has under 140,000 clones, 80% to 95% seen once. Sequencing was done on a sample of CD4+ T cells sorted from blood. The receptor set was obtained from a human donor in good health. Both conserved end residues are part of each CDR3. Each record gives: CDR3 DNA, CDR3 protein, D gene, clone size, CDR3 length, J gene, V gene. D genes are given only for firm matches. Size is stated for part of the rows, as once, few or many counts, or as a class when the clone is expanded.

CDR3nt: TGTGCCAGCAGCTCCTCTCCAGGGGGATGGTCCGGGGAGCTGTTTTTT; CDR3aa: CASSSSPGGWSGELFF; d_gene: TRBD1; abundance: NA; len: 16; j_gene: TRBJ2-2; v_gene: TRBV7-9
CDR3nt: TGTGCCAGCACCCGGCCCTCGGGACAGGGAAACACCATATATTTT; CDR3aa: CASTRPSGQGNTIYF; d_gene: TRBD1; abundance: NA; len: 15; j_gene: TRBJ1-3; v_gene: TRBV6-5
CDR3nt: TGTGCCAGCAGCACTCGACAGGGGAGAAGGATGAACACTGAAGCTTTCTTT; CDR3aa: CASSTRQGRRMNTEAFF; d_gene: TRBD1; abundance: NA; len: 17; j_gene: TRBJ1-1; v_gene: TRBV7-2
CDR3nt: TGTGCCAGCAGCCCAACGACAGGGACCTTATACAATGAGCAGTTCTTC; CDR3aa: CASSPTTGTLYNEQFF; d_gene: TRBD1; abundance: NA; len: 16; j_gene: TRBJ2-1; v_gene: TRBV7-2
CDR3nt: TGTGCCAGCAGCCCCCTCGTCTGGGTCGGGGAGCTGTTTTTT; CDR3aa: CASSPLVWVGELFF; d_gene: NA; abundance: NA; len: 14; j_gene: TRBJ2-2; v_gene: TRBV14
CDR3nt: TGTGCCAGTTCGCGGGTGGGCGGGCCGACAGAGACCCAGTACTTC; CDR3aa: CASSRVGGPTETQYF; d_gene: NA; abundance: NA; len: 15; j_gene: TRBJ2-5; v_gene: TRBV27
CDR3nt: TGCAGCGTTGCCCAAACAGGGGGAAGGGCTTTCTTT; CDR3aa: CSVAQTGGRAFF; d_gene: TRBD1; abundance: NA; len: 12; j_gene: TRBJ1-1; v_gene: TRBV29-1
CDR3nt: TGTGCCAGCAGCTTAGTTGGGGGCAAGGAGACCCAGTACTTC; CDR3aa: CASSLVGGKETQYF; d_gene: NA; abundance: NA; len: 14; j_gene: TRBJ2-5; v_gene: TRBV7-8
CDR3nt: TGTGCCAGCAGCTTGGAGGGACGTCAAGAGACCCAGTACTTC; CDR3aa: CASSLEGRQETQYF; d_gene: NA; abundance: once; len: 14; j_gene: TRBJ2-5; v_gene: TRBV5-4
CDR3nt: TGTGCCTGGAGCCCACTCCCGGGACAGGGCCACAATGAGCAGTTCTTC; CDR3aa: CAWSPLPGQGHNEQFF; d_gene: TRBD1; abundance: NA; len: 16; j_gene: TRBJ2-1; v_gene: TRBV30
CDR3nt: TGCGCCAGCAGTGGGGCTAGCGGGATGAATGAGCAGTTCTTC; CDR3aa: CASSGASGMNEQFF; d_gene: TRBD2; abundance: once; len: 14; j_gene: TRBJ2-1; v_gene: TRBV10-1
CDR3nt: TGTGCCAGCAGCCCCTACAGGGGTGATGGCTACACCTTC; CDR3aa: CASSPYRGDGYTF; d_gene: TRBD1; abundance: NA; len: 13; j_gene: TRBJ1-2; v_gene: TRBV7-2
CDR3nt: TGTGCTAGTGGTTTTGGGGAGCCCCAGCATTTT; CDR3aa: CASGFGEPQHF; d_gene: NA; abundance: few; len: 11; j_gene: TRBJ1-5; v_gene: TRBV12-5
CDR3nt: TGTGCCAGCTCAGGCTACCAAGAGACCCAGTACTTC; CDR3aa: CASSGYQETQYF; d_gene: NA; abundance: NA; len: 12; j_gene: TRBJ2-5; v_gene: TRBV18
CDR3nt: TGTGCCAGCTCACCTCAGGGTTCCTACGAGCAGTACTTC; CDR3aa: CASSPQGSYEQYF; d_gene: NA; abundance: NA; len: 13; j_gene: TRBJ2-7; v_gene: TRBV18
CDR3nt: TGTGCCAGCAGTCCCAGGTGGGATTCACCCCTCCACTTT; CDR3aa: CASSPRWDSPLHF; d_gene: NA; abundance: few; len: 13; j_gene: TRBJ1-6; v_gene: TRBV2
CDR3nt: TGTGCCAGCTCACCTGGGCTATTGGAGACCCAGTACTTC; CDR3aa: CASSPGLLETQYF; d_gene: NA; abundance: NA; len: 13; j_gene: TRBJ2-5; v_gene: TRBV18
CDR3nt: TGCAGCGTTGTAAGCCCCGGGGAGACCCAGTACTTC; CDR3aa: CSVVSPGETQYF; d_gene: NA; abundance: few; len: 12; j_gene: TRBJ2-5; v_gene: TRBV29-1
CDR3nt: TGTGCCAGCAGAAGGGGCCTTACCTACGAGCAGTACTTC; CDR3aa: CASRRGLTYEQYF; d_gene: NA; abundance: NA; len: 13; j_gene: TRBJ2-7; v_gene: TRBV28
CDR3nt: TGTGCCAGCAGCTTGGAGACGGGTCGCTACGAGCAGTACTTC; CDR3aa: CASSLETGRYEQYF; d_gene: NA; abundance: NA; len: 14; j_gene: TRBJ2-7; v_gene: TRBV5-8
CDR3nt: TGTGCCAGCAGCCTGTTCACCCCTGCGGGCACTGAAGCTTTCTTT; CDR3aa: CASSLFTPAGTEAFF; d_gene: NA; abundance: NA; len: 15; j_gene: TRBJ1-1; v_gene: TRBV5-6
CDR3nt: TGTGCCAGCACCTCGGGGGGATCCTACAATGAGCAGTTCTTC; CDR3aa: CASTSGGSYNEQFF; d_gene: TRBD2; abundance: NA; len: 14; j_gene: TRBJ2-1; v_gene: TRBV28
CDR3nt: TGCGCCAGCCAGCTCTACCGGGGGGTTACCTACGAGCAGTACTTC; CDR3aa: CASQLYRGVTYEQYF; d_gene: TRBD2; abundance: NA; len: 15; j_gene: TRBJ2-7; v_gene: TRBV5-1
CDR3nt: TGTGCCAGCTCACCACCCGGGACTAGTAGGAATGAGCAGTTCTTC; CDR3aa: CASSPPGTSRNEQFF; d_gene: TRBD2; abundance: NA; len: 15; j_gene: TRBJ2-1; v_gene: TRBV18
CDR3nt: TGTGCCACCAGCCTTCGGCTAAGCAATCAGCCCCAGCATTTT; CDR3aa: CATSLRLSNQPQHF; d_gene: NA; abundance: NA; len: 14; j_gene: TRBJ1-5; v_gene: TRBV15
CDR3nt: TGTGCCAGCAGAGTCGACAGCAACACTGAAGCTTTCTTT; CDR3aa: CASRVDSNTEAFF; d_gene: NA; abundance: NA; len: 13; j_gene: TRBJ1-1; v_gene: TRBV2
CDR3nt: TGTGCCAACGGGACTAGCGGGAAACTTAAGGGGACCGGGGAGCTGTTTTTT; CDR3aa: CANGTSGKLKGTGELFF; d_gene: TRBD2; abundance: NA; len: 17; j_gene: TRBJ2-2; v_gene: TRBV6-4
CDR3nt: TGCGCCAGCAGCACCCGTCTAGGTCAGCCCCAGCATTTT; CDR3aa: CASSTRLGQPQHF; d_gene: NA; abundance: NA; len: 13; j_gene: TRBJ1-5; v_gene: TRBV4-1
CDR3nt: TGCAGCGTTAATCCGGGCAGGTCAAACACTGAAGCTTTCTTT; CDR3aa: CSVNPGRSNTEAFF; d_gene: NA; abundance: NA; len: 14; j_gene: TRBJ1-1; v_gene: TRBV29-1
CDR3nt: TGTGCCAGCAGTGAAGAGACCCAGTACTTC; CDR3aa: CASSEETQYF; d_gene: NA; abundance: NA; len: 10; j_gene: TRBJ2-5; v_gene: TRBV2
CDR3nt: TGTGCCAGCAGCCAATTAACAGATTACACTGAAGCTTTCTTT; CDR3aa: CASSQLTDYTEAFF; d_gene: NA; abundance: NA; len: 14; j_gene: TRBJ1-1; v_gene: TRBV4-2
CDR3nt: TGTGCCATCAGTGAAGGCAGAACTATGAACACTGAAGCTTTCTTT; CDR3aa: CAISEGRTMNTEAFF; d_gene: NA; abundance: NA; len: 15; j_gene: TRBJ1-1; v_gene: TRBV10-3
CDR3nt: TGTGCCAGTAGTATTCGGGACACGAGCGATCAGCCCCAGCATTTT; CDR3aa: CASSIRDTSDQPQHF; d_gene: NA; abundance: NA; len: 15; j_gene: TRBJ1-5; v_gene: TRBV19
CDR3nt: TGCGCCAGCAGCTTGGATGGGGCCTCCACAGATACGCAGTATTTT; CDR3aa: CASSLDGASTDTQYF; d_gene: NA; abundance: NA; len: 15; j_gene: TRBJ2-3; v_gene: TRBV5-1
CDR3nt: TGTGCCAGCAGTTACTCGGGCAGGGGAAGGGAGACCCAGTACTTC; CDR3aa: CASSYSGRGRETQYF; d_gene: NA; abundance: NA; len: 15; j_gene: TRBJ2-5; v_gene: TRBV6-6
CDR3nt: TGCGCCAGCAGCTTGGCGGGAGAGGACTATGGCTACACCTTC; CDR3aa: CASSLAGEDYGYTF; d_gene: NA; abundance: NA; len: 14; j_gene: TRBJ1-2; v_gene: TRBV5-1
CDR3nt: TGTGCCAGCAGCGTAGCGTTCGGGGAGCTGTTTTTT; CDR3aa: CASSVAFGELFF; d_gene: NA; abundance: NA; len: 12; j_gene: TRBJ2-2; v_gene: TRBV6-1
CDR3nt: TGTGCCAGCAGCAAAGGACCCGGACAGGGGGCATTGTTGAGGAATTCACCCCTCCACTTT; CDR3aa: CASSKGPGQGALLRNSPLHF; d_gene: NA; abundance: NA; len: 20; j_gene: TRBJ1-6; v_gene: TRBV21-1
CDR3nt: TGTGCCAGCAGCTTAGGTTTCTACAATGAGCAGTTCTTC; CDR3aa: CASSLGFYNEQFF; d_gene: NA; abundance: NA; len: 13; j_gene: TRBJ2-1; v_gene: TRBV11-2
CDR3nt: TGTGCTAGCAGCTTAGGGCCGAAGGGTTCCTACAATGAGCAGTTCTTC; CDR3aa: CASSLGPKGSYNEQFF; d_gene: NA; abundance: once; len: 16; j_gene: TRBJ2-1; v_gene: TRBV7-7
CDR3nt: TGTGCCAGTAATAGGGGGGCAGGGCGCCAGCCCCAGCATTTT; CDR3aa: CASNRGAGRQPQHF; d_gene: NA; abundance: NA; len: 14; j_gene: TRBJ1-5; v_gene: TRBV19
CDR3nt: TGTGCCAGCAGTTACACGGCCGCTGGCGATGAGCAGTTCTTC; CDR3aa: CASSYTAAGDEQFF; d_gene: NA; abundance: NA; len: 14; j_gene: TRBJ2-1; v_gene: TRBV6-6